This T cell receptor (beta chain) was sequenced for a study of T cells of healthy individuals. The V end was cut by 8 bases, the J end by 4 bases, with 11 bases between. The CDR3 length is 13 residues. The V gene's germline CDR1 is MNHNS and CDR2 SASEGT. A few counts support this clonotype. MiXCR, applied by TCRdb to the 5' RACE reads, yields one record per CDR3 protein. The sample has about 63,000 distinct CDR3 sequences, under 20% seen once; the top ten hold less than 6%. The rearrangement joins TRBV6-1 to TRBJ2-2; D is tentatively TRBD1 or TRBD2 (6 bases each). This receptor was taken from a human donor in good health. This CDR3 is CASLRGGTGELFF. In nucleotides, the CDR3 is TGTGCCAGCCTCAGGGGAGGCACCGGGGAGCTGTTTTTT.